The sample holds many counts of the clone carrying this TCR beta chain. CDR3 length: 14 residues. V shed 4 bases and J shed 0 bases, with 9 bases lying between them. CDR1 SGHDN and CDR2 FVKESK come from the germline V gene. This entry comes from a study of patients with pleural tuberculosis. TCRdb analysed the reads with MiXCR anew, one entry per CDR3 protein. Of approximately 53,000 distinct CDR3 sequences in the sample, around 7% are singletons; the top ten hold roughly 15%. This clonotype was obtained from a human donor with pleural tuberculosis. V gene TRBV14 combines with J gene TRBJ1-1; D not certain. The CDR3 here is CASSPINMNTEAFF. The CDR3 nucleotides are TGTGCCAGCAGCCCGATTAACATGAACACTGAAGCTTTCTTT.